The 3 T cell receptor beta chains presented below share a single source sample, sequenced in a study of shared T cell receptors in the human thymus. Only in-frame clones appear in the TCRdb table, and some are missing; sequencing was by immunoSEQ multiplex PCR. The data show more than 550,000 clones, approximately 87% seen once. These data were likewise used in another study, on human thymus T cells.

The source material was thymocytes. Receptors originate from a boy younger than two with a congenital heart defect.

This chain joins TRBV14 and TRBJ1-2; D gene ambiguous. The germline gives CDR1 SGHDN, CDR2 FVKESK. Trimming stripped 3 bases from V and 6 bases from J, with 14 bases between. The CDR3 totals 14 residues. CDR3 nucleotides: TGTGCCAGCAGCCACCGAGCCGAAGCCCATGGCTACACCTTC. As protein: CASSHRAEAHGYTF.

The V gene is TRBV28, the J gene TRBJ1-2, with D perhaps matching TRBD1 (5 bases). The CDR3 has 15 amino acids. V was trimmed by 5 bases and J by 7 bases, leaving 20 bases between them. CDR1 MDHEN and CDR2 SYDVKM come from the germline V gene. The CDR3 loop is CASSLTGGGTSGYTF. For the CDR3, the DNA is TGTGCCAGCAGTCTCACCGGGGGAGGGACGAGTGGCTACACCTTC.

This rearrangement joins TRBV5-8 to TRBJ1-2; D is possibly TRBD1 (6 bases). CDR1 is SGHTS, CDR2 YDEGEE, per germline. Trimming removed 4 bases at V and 7 bases at J, with 20 bases between. There are 15 residues in the CDR3. The CDR3 DNA follows: TGTGCCAGCAGCATGAACGAGGGGGAACCTTTTGGCTACACCTTC. It is translated as CASSMNEGEPFGYTF.